The entry below describes one T cell receptor beta chain. Its antigen remains unidentified. The source of the sample is a study of cytomegalovirus exposure and HLA in healthy donors. Broader study findings: Some TCR beta chains (roughly 160 of them) were listed as cytomegalovirus-associated. Immune exposure data for these donors was limited to CMV serostatus.

Germline loops: CDR1 SGHTS, CDR2 YDEGEE. The V and J ends lost 4 bases and 0 bases respectively, with 11 bases between them. CDR3 length: 15 amino acids. The PCR ran on 60 Vbeta and 13 Jbeta primers. Profiled with immunoSEQ multiplex PCR; TCRdb holds only in-frame clones, not every one. The sample contains some 140,000 clones, 80% of which appear only once. The receptor's source is a man aged 25-45 years in good health. The source material was PBMCs. V usage is TRBV5-8 and J usage is TRBJ1-3, with D perhaps TRBD1 (5 bases). CDR3 bases: TGTGCCAGCAGCCGGGGGGTTTACTCTGGAAACACCATATATTTT. This sequence encodes CASSRGVYSGNTIYF.